One sample yielded the 31 T cell receptor beta chains listed below, sequenced in a study of shared clonotypes between healthy human individuals (dated by TCRdb to about 2020). Library preparation employed the immunoSEQ multiplex PCR assay. TCRdb re-hosts the immuneACCESS table, in-frame sequences only. Its copies lack some clones; in the studies checked, an unresolved V gene accounts for under half of them, and the cause for the rest is not known. This sample is represented by roughly 2,500,000 clones; 93% of them were singletons. The ten largest account for roughly 0.36% of the sample. The sequencing sample was made of naive CD4+ T cells from PBMCs. The sample's cell subset or site label, decoded: CD45RA+ positively selected. All receptors derive from a man aged 18-30 years in good health. Some clones in this sample may be carry-over from other donors' samples.

This chain links TRBV27 with TRBJ2-2; 15 bases match TRBD2. Germline CDR1 and CDR2: MNHEY and SMNVEV (reference sequence). The CDR3 sequence is 19 residues long. Germline trimming cut 4 bases from V and 0 bases from J; bases unmatched to any gene: 6. CDR3 amino acids: CASSWGTSGRYPNTGELFF. The CDR3 DNA sequence: TGTGCCAGCAGTTGGGGGACTAGCGGGAGGTACCCGAACACCGGGGAGCTGTTTTTT.

A word on this clone: The same CDR3 arises from other DNA sequences in this sample as well. The chain is built from TRBV15 and TRBJ1-5, with D unclear. Between the trimmed V and J ends, which lost 2 bases and 7 bases, there was a span of 6 bases. CDR3 length equals 12 residues. Germline CDR1 and CDR2: LNHNV and YYDKDF (reference sequence). Written as DNA, the CDR3 is TGTGCCACCAGCAGACCAGGACAGCCCCAGCATTTT. It translates to CATSRPGQPQHF. The full variable domain, completed using reference TRBV15 and TRBJ1-5, is DAMVIQNPRYQVTQFGKPVTLSCSQTLNHNVMYWYQQKSSQAPKLLFHYYDKDFNNEADTPDNFQSRRPNTSFCFLDIRSPGLGDTAMYLCATSRPGQPQHFGDGTRLSIL.

DNA of the CDR3: TGCGCCAGCAGCTCCGAACCTTACGAGCAGTACTTC. Translated, it gives CASSSEPYEQYF. V usage is TRBV5-1 and J usage is TRBJ2-7; D call uncertain. This CDR3 region has 12 residues. The germline V and J ends were trimmed by 3 bases and 4 bases, with 8 bases remaining between them. Per germline, CDR1 SGHRS and CDR2 YFSETQ.

The J gene is TRBJ2-7, the V gene TRBV29-1; no reliable D call. From germline, CDR1 is SQVTM and CDR2 ANQGSEA. V was trimmed by 4 bases and J by 0 bases, leaving 7 bases between them. CDR3 length: 12 amino acids. DNA for the CDR3: TGCAGCGTTGCCCCGAACTCCTACGAGCAGTACTTC. This codes for CSVAPNSYEQYF.

The chain couples TRBV5-4 to TRBJ1-2; unclear D gene. CDR1 is SGHNT, CDR2 YYREEE, per germline (reference sequence). Trimming stripped 4 bases from V and 4 bases from J, with 14 bases between. The CDR3 loop spans 14 amino acids. CDR3 DNA: TGTGCCAGCAGCCCGGAAGTACCGTCCTATGGCTACACCTTC. Amino acids: CASSPEVPSYGYTF.

This chain joins TRBV28 and TRBJ2-7, with D tentatively TRBD1 (6 bases). V was pared by 5 bases and J by 1 base, with 15 bases between. Germline lookup yields CDR1 MDHEN and CDR2 SYDVKM. This CDR3 has 15 residues. This CDR3 is CASSRGGFPSYEQYF. The CDR3, as DNA: TGTGCCAGCAGTCGAGGGGGATTCCCGTCCTACGAGCAGTACTTC.

The rearrangement links TRBV4-1 to TRBJ2-4; 8 bases line up with TRBD1. The junction had 10 bases not matched to a gene; V was cut back by 4 bases and J by 5 bases. CDR1 MGHRA and CDR2 YSYEKL come from the germline V gene. This CDR3 has 16 amino acids. The CDR3 is CASSLSAGQGENIQYF. DNA for the CDR3: TGCGCCAGCAGCCTGTCCGCTGGACAGGGCGAAAACATTCAGTACTTC.

The J gene is TRBJ2-2, the V gene TRBV4-2; D is unresolved. V gave up 2 bases and J gave up 0 bases, with 7 bases separating them. The CDR3 spans 15 residues. Per the germline V gene, CDR1 is LGHNA and CDR2 is YNFKEQ. The CDR3 DNA reads TGTGCCAGCAGCCAACGGTACGCGAACACCGGGGAGCTGTTTTTT. This translates into CASSQRYANTGELFF.

Written as DNA, the CDR3 is TGTGCCAGTAGTATTGGTCAGCGGGAGGGCCGGGAGACCCAGTACTTC. It is translated as CASSIGQREGRETQYF. The chain links TRBV19 to TRBJ2-5, with 10 bases that match TRBD2. CDR3 size: 16 residues. The germline CDR1 and CDR2 sequences are LNHDA and SQIVND (reference sequence). V lost 3 bases and J lost 5; bases outside the gene matches: 9.

The V gene is TRBV5-8, the J gene TRBJ1-2, with D possibly matching TRBD1 (6 bases). This CDR3 has 14 amino acids. V was clipped by 7 bases and J by 4 bases, with 17 bases between them. Germline-derived CDR1 and CDR2 are SGHTS and YDEGEE. CDR3 residues: CASYGDRRFYGYTF. The CDR3 nucleotides read TGTGCCAGCTATGGCGACAGGCGCTTCTATGGCTACACCTTC.

The rearrangement uses TRBV12-1 and TRBJ2-7; TRBD2 is the table's D call and was not checked against the DNA. TRBV12-1 is annotated as a pseudogene. The CDR3 contains 17 residues. CDR3 sequence reads: CASSFAVSSGEIYEQYF. CDR3 coding DNA: TGTGCCAGCAGCTTTGCCGTCTCTAGCGGGGAGATTTACGAGCAGTACTTC.

For this clone: The same CDR3 arises from other DNA sequences in this sample as well. V and J are TRBV28 and TRBJ2-7; 12 positions agree with TRBD2. CDR1 MDHEN and CDR2 SYDVKM come from the germline V gene. Trimming cost V 2 bases and J 2 bases; bases outside gene matches: 1. CDR3 length equals 15 residues. The DNA for the CDR3 is TGTGCCAGCAGTTTACTAGCGGGGGGGGCCTACGAGCAGTACTTC. Translating it yields CASSLLAGGAYEQYF.

The chain is built from TRBV2 and TRBJ2-2; weak D call: TRBD1 (6 bases). Per germline, CDR1 SNHLY and CDR2 FYNNEI. The CDR3 consists of 15 residues. V gave up 11 bases and J gave up 2 bases, with 18 bases separating them. CDR3 sequence reads: CALRSSGANTGELFF. In DNA form, the CDR3 reads TGTGCCTTGCGCAGTTCAGGGGCCAACACCGGGGAGCTGTTTTTT.

The chain combines TRBV5-1 with TRBJ2-4; 8 bases agree with TRBD1. The ends lost 0 bases at V and 8 bases at J; junction bases unmatched: 7. Germline V gives CDR1 SGHRS, CDR2 YFSETQ. The CDR3 is 15 amino acids. The CDR3 nucleotides read TGCGCCAGCAGCTTGGCCCAGGGGGCGCGTGACATTCAGTACTTC. Translated, it gives CASSLAQGARDIQYF.

The V gene is TRBV9, the J gene TRBJ2-1; TRBD2 agrees at 12 bases. CDR1 is SGDLS and CDR2 is YYNGEE in the germline V gene. The ends lost 0 bases at V and 2 bases at J; junction bases unmatched: 3. The CDR3 has 17 residues. As DNA, the CDR3 is TGTGCCAGCAGCGTAGAGGCTAGCGGGAGGGCCTACAATGAGCAGTTCTTC. It specifies CASSVEASGRAYNEQFF. The whole variable domain, remainder taken from reference TRBV9 and TRBJ2-1, is DSGVTQTPKHLITATGQRVTLRCSPRSGDLSVYWYQQSLDQGLQFLIQYYNGEERAKGNILERFSAQQFPDLHSELNLSSLELGDSALYFCASSVEASGRAYNEQFFGPGTRLTVL.

The rearrangement uses TRBV28 and TRBJ1-5; 10 bases are a match to TRBD1. The germline V gene encodes CDR1 MDHEN and CDR2 SYDVKM. The ends lost 4 bases at V and 9 bases at J; junction bases unmatched: 9. The CDR3 is made up of 15 amino acids. CDR3 DNA: TGTGCCAGCAGTTCCGGGACAGGGGAGAGGGGGCCCCAGCATTTT. The encoded protein is CASSSGTGERGPQHF.

V is TRBV6-1 and J is TRBJ1-2; 8 bases line up with TRBD1. This CDR3 has 14 residues. The junction had 10 bases not matched to a gene; V was cut back by 6 bases and J by 7 bases. Per the germline V gene, CDR1 is MNHNS and CDR2 is SASEGT. The CDR3 coding sequence is TGTGCCAGCAGGCGAACCGGGACAGGAGGTGGCTACACCTTC. Encoded protein: CASRRTGTGGGYTF.

The V gene is TRBV5-4, the J gene TRBJ1-1, with 8 bases that match TRBD1. V shed 3 bases, J shed 4 bases, and the junction held 11 bases outside the gene matches. The CDR3 consists of 16 residues. Germline CDR1 SGHNT, CDR2 YYREEE (reference sequence). CDR3 coding DNA: TGTGCCAGCAGCTCTCCGAGCCAGGGGGCGAGCACTGAAGCTTTCTTT. Translating gives CASSSPSQGASTEAFF.

The chain has TRBV14 and TRBJ1-4; 7 bases are shared with TRBD1. V dropped 3 bases and J dropped 6; count of bases not matched to a gene: 4. Per germline, CDR1 SGHDN and CDR2 FVKESK. This CDR3 is built from 14 residues. The DNA of the CDR3 is TGTGCCAGCAGCCACGACAGGGTGGATGAAAAACTGTTTTTT. It yields the protein CASSHDRVDEKLFF.

The chain employs TRBV6-1 and TRBJ1-6; D is uncertain. The V end was cut by 6 bases, the J end by 7 bases, with 16 bases between. Germline-derived CDR1 and CDR2 are MNHNS and SASEGT. CDR3 length equals 15 residues. As DNA, the CDR3 is TGTGCCAGCAGCCGGCCGGGAGCCTCCAATTCACCCCTCCACTTT. Protein sequence: CASSRPGASNSPLHF.

This sequence joins TRBV5-8 and TRBJ2-7; 9 bases map to TRBD1. Germline CDR1 SGHTS, CDR2 YDEGEE. The CDR3 contains 14 residues. Germline trimming cut 0 bases from V and 4 bases from J; bases unmatched to any gene: 2. CDR3 sequence reads: CASSLVGTGYEQYF. CDR3 bases: TGTGCCAGCAGCTTGGTAGGGACAGGGTACGAGCAGTACTTC.

This clone has only a few counts. The V gene is TRBV2, the J gene TRBJ2-2; no reliable D call. This CDR3 has 11 residues. CDR1 and CDR2 from the germline V gene are SNHLY and FYNNEI. The germline V and J ends were trimmed by 7 bases and 6 bases, with 6 bases remaining between them. CDR3 coding DNA: TGTGCCAGCATGTTTCCCGGGGAGCTGTTTTTT. Translating it yields CASMFPGELFF.

The gene calls are TRBV18 and TRBJ1-4; possibly TRBD1 for D (6 bases). V was pared by 3 bases and J by 8 bases, with 13 bases between. Germline V gene lookup returns CDR1 KGHSH and CDR2 LQKENI. The CDR3 runs 14 residues. The CDR3 sequence is CASSPRQVGEKLFF. Here the CDR3 DNA reads TGTGCCAGCTCACCGCGACAGGTCGGGGAAAAACTGTTTTTT.

The chain is built from TRBV7-3 and TRBJ2-6; D unresolved. Germline V lookup: CDR1 SGHTA, CDR2 FQGTGA. This CDR3 is 14 amino acids long. V was pared by 4 bases and J by 1 base, with 5 bases between. The CDR3 sequence is CASSYASGANVLTF. CDR3 DNA: TGTGCCAGCAGCTATGCATCTGGGGCCAACGTCCTGACTTTC.

The J gene is TRBJ2-7, the V gene TRBV15; D unresolved. This CDR3 contains 15 residues. Trimming left V 0 bases short and J 0 bases short, with 9 bases between. The germline V gene encodes CDR1 LNHNV and CDR2 YYDKDF (reference sequence). The CDR3, as DNA: TGTGCCACCAGCAGAGATCCTTACTCCTCCTACGAGCAGTACTTC. Translating it yields CATSRDPYSSYEQYF.

The rearrangement uses TRBV6-6 and TRBJ2-3, with D possibly matching TRBD2 (5 bases). The V end was cut by 2 bases, the J end by 0 bases, with 12 bases between. The CDR3 contains 16 residues. Germline V gene data show CDR1 as MNHNY and CDR2 as SVGAGI (reference sequence). CDR3 nucleotides: TGTGCCAGCAGTTACCCCGCCGGGATCAGCACAGATACGCAGTATTTT. Translation gives CASSYPAGISTDTQYF.

The rearrangement joins TRBV30 to TRBJ2-2; 10 bases map to TRBD2. CDR3 size: 14 residues. V lost 4 bases to trimming and J lost 1 base; unmatched junction nucleotides: 0. Germline loops: CDR1 GTSNPN, CDR2 SVGIG (reference sequence). The CDR3 reads CAWIAGGNTGELFF. DNA of the CDR3: TGTGCCTGGATAGCGGGGGGGAACACCGGGGAGCTGTTTTTT.

CDR3 DNA: TGTGCCAGCAGCAGCGTATCCCGTAGGGCCGATACGCAGTATTTT. Its translation is CASSSVSRRADTQYF. The J gene is TRBJ2-3, the V gene TRBV21-1. TRBV21-1 is annotated as a pseudogene. The CDR3 totals 15 residues.

As for this clone: At the DNA level, this CDR3 is encoded by other sequences in the same sample as well. This chain connects TRBV10-3 to TRBJ2-1; 11 bases map to TRBD2. With V trimmed by 2 bases and J by 4 bases, 1 base remained unmatched. CDR1 ENHRY and CDR2 SYGVKD come from the germline V gene. The CDR3 sequence is 15 residues long. The CDR3 DNA sequence: TGTGCCATCAGTGAGGGACTAGCGGGTTACAATGAGCAGTTCTTC. This sequence encodes CAISEGLAGYNEQFF.

The J gene is TRBJ1-5, the V gene TRBV19; 9 positions match TRBD1. The CDR3 length is 15 residues. Looked up from germline, CDR1 is LNHDA and CDR2 is SQIVND (reference sequence). J gave up 6 bases and V 2 bases, and 5 bases lay outside the gene matches. DNA for the CDR3: TGTGCCAGTAGTATACCGACAGGGGGTATTCAGCCCCAGCATTTT. Amino acids: CASSIPTGGIQPQHF.

The V gene is TRBV6-6, the J gene TRBJ1-6; D perhaps matches TRBD1 (6 bases). Germline CDR1 MNHNY, CDR2 SVGAGI (reference sequence). There are 15 residues in the CDR3. With 4 bases removed from V and 5 bases from J, the gap between germline ends came to 12 bases. Written as DNA, the CDR3 is TGTGCCAGCAGTTTATCGGGGGCTAATAATTCACCCCTCCACTTT. Translating it yields CASSLSGANNSPLHF.